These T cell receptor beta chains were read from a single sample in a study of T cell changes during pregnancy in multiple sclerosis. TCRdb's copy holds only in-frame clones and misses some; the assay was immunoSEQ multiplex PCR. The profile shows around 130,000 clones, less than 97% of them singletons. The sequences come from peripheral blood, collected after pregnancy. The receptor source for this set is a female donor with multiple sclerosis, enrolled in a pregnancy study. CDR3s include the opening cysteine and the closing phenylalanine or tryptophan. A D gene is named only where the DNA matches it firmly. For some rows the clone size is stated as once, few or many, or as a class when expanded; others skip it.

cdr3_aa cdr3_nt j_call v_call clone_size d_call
CASSVSGREGTGELFF TGTGCCAGCAGTGTTAGCGGGAGGGAAGGAACCGGGGAGCTGTTTTTT TRBJ2-2 TRBV2 . TRBD2
CASSEPGRDPVNEQFF TGTGCCAGCAGCGAGCCAGGGAGGGATCCGGTGAATGAGCAGTTCTTC TRBJ2-1 TRBV7-9 . TRBD2
CAWSVQRGTSNFETQYF TGTGCCTGGAGTGTACAAAGAGGGACTAGTAATTTTGAGACCCAGTACTTC TRBJ2-5 TRBV30 . TRBD2
CASSYREGLYEQYF TGTGCCAGTAGTTACAGGGAGGGACTCTACGAGCAGTACTTC TRBJ2-7 TRBV19 . .
CASTGQESSYEQYF TGTGCCAGCACCGGACAGGAAAGCTCCTACGAGCAGTACTTC TRBJ2-7 TRBV6-1 few TRBD1
CASSPGTSGSNEQFF TGCGCCAGCAGCCCCGGGACTAGCGGTTCCAATGAGCAGTTCTTC TRBJ2-1 TRBV5-1 . TRBD2
CATPSGTSGSGANVLTF TGTGCCACCCCTTCCGGGACTAGCGGTTCTGGGGCCAACGTCCTGACTTTC TRBJ2-6 TRBV2 . TRBD2
CASSFGTRGYEQYF TGCGCCAGCAGCTTTGGGACTAGGGGCTACGAGCAGTACTTC TRBJ2-7 TRBV5-1 . TRBD2
CASSLPGQGNYGYTF TGTGCCAGCAGTCTTCCGGGACAGGGTAACTATGGCTACACCTTC TRBJ1-2 TRBV5-4 . TRBD1
CASSELETQYF TGTGCCAGCAGCGAACTGGAGACCCAGTACTTC TRBJ2-5 TRBV11-2 . .